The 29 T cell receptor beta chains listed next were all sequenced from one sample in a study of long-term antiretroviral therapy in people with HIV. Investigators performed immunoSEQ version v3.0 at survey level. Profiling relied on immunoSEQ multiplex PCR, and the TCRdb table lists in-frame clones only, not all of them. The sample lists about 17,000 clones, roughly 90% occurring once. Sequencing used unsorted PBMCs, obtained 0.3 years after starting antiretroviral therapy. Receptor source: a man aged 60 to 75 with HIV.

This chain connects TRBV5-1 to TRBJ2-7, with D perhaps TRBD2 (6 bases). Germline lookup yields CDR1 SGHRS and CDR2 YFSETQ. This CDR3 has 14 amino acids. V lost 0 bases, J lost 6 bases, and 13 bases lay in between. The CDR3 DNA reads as TGCGCCAGCAGCTTGGAGGCCACTAGCCTCGAGCAGTACTTC. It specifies CASSLEATSLEQYF.

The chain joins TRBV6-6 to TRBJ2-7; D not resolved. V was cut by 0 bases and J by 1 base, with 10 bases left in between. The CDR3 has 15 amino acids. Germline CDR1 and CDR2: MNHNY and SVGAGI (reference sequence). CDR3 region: CASSYSNPRSYEQYF. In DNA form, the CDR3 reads TGTGCCAGCAGTTACTCGAATCCACGATCCTACGAGCAGTACTTC.

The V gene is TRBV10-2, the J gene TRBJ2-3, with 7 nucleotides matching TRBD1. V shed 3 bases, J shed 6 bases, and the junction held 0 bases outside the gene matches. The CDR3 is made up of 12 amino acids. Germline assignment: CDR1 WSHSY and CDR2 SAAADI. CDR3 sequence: CASSEQGDTQYF. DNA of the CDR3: TGCGCCAGCAGTGAACAGGGGGATACGCAGTATTTT.

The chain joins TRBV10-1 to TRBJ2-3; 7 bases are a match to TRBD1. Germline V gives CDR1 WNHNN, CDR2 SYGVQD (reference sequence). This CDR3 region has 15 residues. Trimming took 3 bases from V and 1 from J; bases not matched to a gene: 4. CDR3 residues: CASSDITGGTDTQYF. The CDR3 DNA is TGCGCCAGCAGTGATATCACAGGGGGCACAGATACGCAGTATTTT.

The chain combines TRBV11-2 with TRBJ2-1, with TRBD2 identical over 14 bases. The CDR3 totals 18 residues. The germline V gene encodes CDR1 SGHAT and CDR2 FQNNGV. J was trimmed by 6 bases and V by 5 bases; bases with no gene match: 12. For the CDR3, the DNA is TGTGCCAGCAGCCCATGGACTAGCGGGAGGCGGGGGGCCAATGAGCAGTTCTTC. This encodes CASSPWTSGRRGANEQFF.

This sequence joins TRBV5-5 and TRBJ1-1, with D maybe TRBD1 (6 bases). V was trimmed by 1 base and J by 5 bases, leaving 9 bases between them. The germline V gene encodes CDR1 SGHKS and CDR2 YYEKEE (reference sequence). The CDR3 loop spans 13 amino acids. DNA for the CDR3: TGTGCCAGCAGCTTGAGGGGGGGTACTGAAGCTTTCTTT. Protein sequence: CASSLRGGTEAFF.

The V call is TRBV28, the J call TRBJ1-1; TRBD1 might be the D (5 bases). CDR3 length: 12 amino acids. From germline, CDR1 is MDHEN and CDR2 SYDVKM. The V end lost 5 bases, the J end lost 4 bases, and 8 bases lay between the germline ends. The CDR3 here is CASSEGSTEAFF. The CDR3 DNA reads TGTGCCAGCAGTGAGGGGAGCACTGAAGCTTTCTTT. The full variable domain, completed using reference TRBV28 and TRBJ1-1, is DVKVTQSSRYLVKRTGEKVFLECVQDMDHENMFWYRQDPGLGLRLIYFSYDVKMKEKGDIPEGYSVSREKKERFSLILESASTNQTSMYLCASSEGSTEAFFGQGTRLTVV.

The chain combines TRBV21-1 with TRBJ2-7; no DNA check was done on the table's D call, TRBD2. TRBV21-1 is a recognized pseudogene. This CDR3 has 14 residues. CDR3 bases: TGTGCCAGCAGCAAAGCCGGGGGGACCTACGAGCAGTACTTC. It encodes CASSKAGGTYEQYF.

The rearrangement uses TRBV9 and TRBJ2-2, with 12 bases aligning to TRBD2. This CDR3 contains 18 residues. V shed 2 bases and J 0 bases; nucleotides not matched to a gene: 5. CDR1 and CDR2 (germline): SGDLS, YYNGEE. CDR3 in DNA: TGTGCCAGCAGCGTGACTAGCGGGAGATACGCGAACACCGGGGAGCTGTTTTTT. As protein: CASSVTSGRYANTGELFF.

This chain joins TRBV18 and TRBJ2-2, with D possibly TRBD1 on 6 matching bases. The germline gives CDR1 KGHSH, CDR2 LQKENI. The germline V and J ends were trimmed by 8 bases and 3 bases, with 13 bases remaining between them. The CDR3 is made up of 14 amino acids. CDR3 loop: CASTGQIDTGELFF. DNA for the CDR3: TGTGCCAGCACCGGACAGATAGACACCGGGGAGCTGTTTTTT.

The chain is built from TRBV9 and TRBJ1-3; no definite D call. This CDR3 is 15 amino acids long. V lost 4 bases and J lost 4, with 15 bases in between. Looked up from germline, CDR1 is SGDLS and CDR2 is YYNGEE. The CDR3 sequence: CASSPIGLLGNTIYF. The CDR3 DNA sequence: TGTGCCAGCAGCCCGATAGGGCTTCTCGGAAACACCATATATTTT.

The DNA for the CDR3 is TGTGCCAGCAGCACCGGGGGGGCCGGGTACAATGAGCAGTTCTTC. This gives the protein CASSTGGAGYNEQFF. V usage is TRBV7-2 and J usage is TRBJ2-1, with TRBD2 matching 8 bases. The V and J ends lost 5 bases and 4 bases, in that order; junction bases with no gene match: 7. Per germline, CDR1 SGHTA and CDR2 FQGNSA. The CDR3 spans 15 residues. The entire variable domain, with the rest obtained from reference TRBV7-2 and TRBJ2-1, is as follows: GAGVSQSPSNKVTEKGKDVELRCDPISGHTALYWYRQSLGQGLEFLIYFQGNSAPDKSGLPSDRFSAERTGGSVSTLTIQRTQQEDSAVYLCASSTGGAGYNEQFFGPGTRLTVL.

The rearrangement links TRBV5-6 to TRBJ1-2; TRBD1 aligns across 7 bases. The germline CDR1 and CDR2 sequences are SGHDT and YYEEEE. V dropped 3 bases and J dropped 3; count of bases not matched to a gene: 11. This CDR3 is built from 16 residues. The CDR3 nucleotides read TGTGCCAGCAGCTCCACAATCGGGACAGCTCACTATGGCTACACCTTC. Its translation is CASSSTIGTAHYGYTF.

As DNA, the CDR3 is TGCGCCAGCAGCTTGGTACAGGGGAACACTGAAGCTTTCTTT. Its protein is CASSLVQGNTEAFF. This chain uses TRBV5-1 with TRBJ1-1; maybe TRBD1 (6 bases). With 0 bases removed from V and 1 base from J, the gap between germline ends came to 7 bases. The CDR3 has 14 residues. Germline CDR1 and CDR2: SGHRS and YFSETQ. Combining the CDR3 with reference TRBV5-1 and TRBJ1-1 gives the whole variable domain KAGVTQTPRYLIKTRGQQVTLSCSPISGHRSVSWYQQTPGQGLQFLFEYFSETQRNKGNFPGRFSGRQFSNSRSEMNVSTLELGDSALYLCASSLVQGNTEAFFGQGTRLTVV.

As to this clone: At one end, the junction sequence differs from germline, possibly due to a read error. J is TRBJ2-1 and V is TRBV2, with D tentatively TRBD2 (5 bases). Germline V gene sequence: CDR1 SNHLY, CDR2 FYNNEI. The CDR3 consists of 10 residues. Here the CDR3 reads CSGAYNEQFF. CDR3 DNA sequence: TGCAGCGGAGCCTACAATGAGCAGTTCTTC.

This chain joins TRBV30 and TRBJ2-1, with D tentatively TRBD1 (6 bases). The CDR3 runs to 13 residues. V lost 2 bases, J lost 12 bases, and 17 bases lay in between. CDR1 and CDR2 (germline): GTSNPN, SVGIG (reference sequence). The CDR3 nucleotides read TGTGCCTGGAGTCCCACCGGGTCGACAGGGCAGTTCTTC. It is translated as CAWSPTGSTGQFF.

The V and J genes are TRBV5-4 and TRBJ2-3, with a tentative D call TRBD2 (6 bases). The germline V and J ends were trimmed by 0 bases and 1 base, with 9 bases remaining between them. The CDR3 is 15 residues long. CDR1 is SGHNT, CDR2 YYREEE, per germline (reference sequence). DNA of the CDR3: TGTGCCAGCAGCTTGGGACTAGAGCGCACAGATACGCAGTATTTT. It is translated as CASSLGLERTDTQYF. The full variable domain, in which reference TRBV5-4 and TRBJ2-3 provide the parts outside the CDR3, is ETGVTQSPTHLIKTRGQQVTLRCSSQSGHNTVSWYQQALGQGPQFIFQYYREEENGRGNFPPRFSGLQFPNYSSELNVNALELDDSALYLCASSLGLERTDTQYFGPGTRLTVL.

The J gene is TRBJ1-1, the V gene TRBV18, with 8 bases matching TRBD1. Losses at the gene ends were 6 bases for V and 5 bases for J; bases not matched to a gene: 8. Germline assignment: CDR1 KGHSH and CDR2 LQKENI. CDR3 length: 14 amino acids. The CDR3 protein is CASSGQGALTEAFF. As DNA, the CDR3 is TGTGCCAGCTCCGGGCAGGGGGCCCTGACTGAAGCTTTCTTT.

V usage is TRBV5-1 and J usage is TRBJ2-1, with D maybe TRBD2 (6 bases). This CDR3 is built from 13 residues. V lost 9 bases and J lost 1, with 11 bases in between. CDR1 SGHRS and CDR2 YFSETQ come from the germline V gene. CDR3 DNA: TGCGCCACAAGCGGGTCATCCTACAATGAGCAGTTCTTC. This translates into CATSGSSYNEQFF. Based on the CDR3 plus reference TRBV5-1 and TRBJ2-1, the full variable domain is KAGVTQTPRYLIKTRGQQVTLSCSPISGHRSVSWYQQTPGQGLQFLFEYFSETQRNKGNFPGRFSGRQFSNSRSEMNVSTLELGDSALYLCATSGSSYNEQFFGPGTRLTVL.

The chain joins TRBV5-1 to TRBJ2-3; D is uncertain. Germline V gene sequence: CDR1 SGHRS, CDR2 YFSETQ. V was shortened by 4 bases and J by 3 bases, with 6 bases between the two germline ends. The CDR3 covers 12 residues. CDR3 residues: CASSRATDTQYF. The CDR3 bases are TGCGCCAGCAGCCGAGCGACAGATACGCAGTATTTT.

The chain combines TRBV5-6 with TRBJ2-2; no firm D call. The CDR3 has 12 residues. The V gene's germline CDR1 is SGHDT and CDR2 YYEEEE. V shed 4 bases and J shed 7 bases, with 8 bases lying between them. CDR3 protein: CASSRSDGELFF. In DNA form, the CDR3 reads TGTGCCAGCAGCCGGAGTGACGGGGAGCTGTTTTTT.

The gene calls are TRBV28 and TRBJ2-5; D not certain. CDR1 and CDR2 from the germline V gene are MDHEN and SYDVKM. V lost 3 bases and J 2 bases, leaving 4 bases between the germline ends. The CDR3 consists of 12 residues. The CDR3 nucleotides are TGTGCCAGCAGTTTGTGGCAAGAGACCCAGTACTTC. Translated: CASSLWQETQYF.

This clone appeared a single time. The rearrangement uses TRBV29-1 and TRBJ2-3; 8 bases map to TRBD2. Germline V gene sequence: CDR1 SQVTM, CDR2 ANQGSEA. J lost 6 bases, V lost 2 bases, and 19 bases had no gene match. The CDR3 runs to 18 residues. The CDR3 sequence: CSVEIPPGLAHTGDTQYF. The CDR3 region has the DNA TGCAGCGTTGAAATTCCCCCCGGACTAGCCCACACAGGGGATACGCAGTATTTT.

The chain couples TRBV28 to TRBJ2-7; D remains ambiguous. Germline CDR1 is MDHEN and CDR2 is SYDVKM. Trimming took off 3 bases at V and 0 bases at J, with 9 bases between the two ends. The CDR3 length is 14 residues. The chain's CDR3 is CASSFGKGSYEQYF. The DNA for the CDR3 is TGTGCCAGCAGTTTTGGAAAGGGCTCCTACGAGCAGTACTTC.

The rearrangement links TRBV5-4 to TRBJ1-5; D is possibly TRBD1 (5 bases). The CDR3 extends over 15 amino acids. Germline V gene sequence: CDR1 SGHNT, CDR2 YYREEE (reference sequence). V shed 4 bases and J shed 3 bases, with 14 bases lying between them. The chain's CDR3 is CASSLPDRANQPQHF. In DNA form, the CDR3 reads TGTGCCAGCAGCCTACCAGACAGAGCCAATCAGCCCCAGCATTTT.

The CDR3 nucleotides are TGTGCCTGGAGTGAGGGGGCTTGGTATGGCTACACCTTC. The encoded protein is CAWSEGAWYGYTF. The V call is TRBV30, the J call TRBJ1-2, with 7 bases identical to TRBD1. This CDR3 comprises 13 residues. The V and J ends lost 1 base and 5 bases, in that order; junction bases with no gene match: 4. Germline-derived CDR1 and CDR2 are GTSNPN and SVGIG (reference sequence).

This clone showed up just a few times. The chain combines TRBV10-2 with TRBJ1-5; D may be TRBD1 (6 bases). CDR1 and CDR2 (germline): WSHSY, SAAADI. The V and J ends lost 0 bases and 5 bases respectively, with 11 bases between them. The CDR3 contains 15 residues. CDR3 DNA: TGCGCCAGCAGTGAGTCGCGAGGGGGTCATCAGCCCCAGCATTTT. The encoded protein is CASSESRGGHQPQHF.

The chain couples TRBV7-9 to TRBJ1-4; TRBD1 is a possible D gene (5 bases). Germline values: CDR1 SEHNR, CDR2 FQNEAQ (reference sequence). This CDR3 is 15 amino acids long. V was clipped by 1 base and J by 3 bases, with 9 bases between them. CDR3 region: CASSLGGDPNEKLFF. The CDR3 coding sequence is TGTGCCAGCAGCTTAGGCGGGGACCCTAATGAAAAACTGTTTTTT.

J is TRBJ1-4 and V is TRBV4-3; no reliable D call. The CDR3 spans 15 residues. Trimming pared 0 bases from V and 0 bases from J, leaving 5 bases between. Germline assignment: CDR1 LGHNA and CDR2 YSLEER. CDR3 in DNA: TGCGCCAGCAGCCAAGATGTGTCAACTAATGAAAAACTGTTTTTT. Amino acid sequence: CASSQDVSTNEKLFF.